Below, 27 T cell receptor beta chains from the same sample are listed, as sequenced in a study of blood T cell repertoires in COVID-19 (dated by TCRdb to 2020 to 2021). Library creation used the immunoSEQ multiplex PCR assay. Drawn from immuneACCESS, this table holds only the in-frame rearrangements with V and J called that TCRdb kept. Clones are partly lost; checked studies trace under half to an unresolved V gene and leave the rest unexplained. The sample data list about 86,000 clones, and 70% to 90% of these were observed just once. The ten largest clones add up to around 3% of the sample. The source material was peripheral blood. The receptors originated from a man aged 45-65 years with acute or convalescent COVID-19.

V usage is TRBV19 and J usage is TRBJ1-1; D may be TRBD1 (5 bases). The V and J ends lost 6 bases and 4 bases respectively, with 18 bases between them. This CDR3 region has 15 residues. Germline assignment: CDR1 LNHDA and CDR2 SQIVND (reference sequence). The CDR3 DNA is TGTGCCAGTAGCAAGTCGTGGGGCTCGGGCACTGAAGCTTTCTTT. It is translated as CASSKSWGSGTEAFF. Drawing the rest from reference TRBV19 and TRBJ1-1, the complete variable domain is DGGITQSPKYLFRKEGQNVTLSCEQNLNHDAMYWYRQDPGQGLRLIYYSQIVNDFQKGDIAEGYSVSREKKESFPLTVTSAQKNPTAFYLCASSKSWGSGTEAFFGQGTRLTVV.

This chain joins TRBV28 and TRBJ2-4, with D possibly being TRBD2 (6 bases). CDR3 size: 16 residues. Germline V gives CDR1 MDHEN, CDR2 SYDVKM. V lost 2 bases, J lost 2 bases, and 13 bases lay in between. The CDR3 bases are TGTGCCAGCAGTTTAGGTCCGGGGGTCTCCAAAAACATTCAGTACTTC. Residues: CASSLGPGVSKNIQYF.

The V gene is TRBV5-1, the J gene TRBJ2-3; TRBD2 matches at 9 bases. Trimming cost V 2 bases and J 1 base; bases outside gene matches: 5. CDR1 SGHRS and CDR2 YFSETQ come from the germline V gene. This CDR3 has 16 amino acids. CDR3 residues: CASSFTSGYGTDTQYF. DNA of the CDR3: TGCGCCAGCAGCTTCACTAGCGGGTACGGCACAGATACGCAGTATTTT. Full variable domain (remainder filled in from reference TRBV5-1 and TRBJ2-3): KAGVTQTPRYLIKTRGQQVTLSCSPISGHRSVSWYQQTPGQGLQFLFEYFSETQRNKGNFPGRFSGRQFSNSRSEMNVSTLELGDSALYLCASSFTSGYGTDTQYFGPGTRLTVL.

V usage is TRBV30 and J usage is TRBJ2-1; perhaps TRBD1 as D (5 bases). The germline V gene encodes CDR1 GTSNPN and CDR2 SVGIG (reference sequence). This CDR3 is 14 amino acids long. V was trimmed by 6 bases and J by 4 bases, leaving 16 bases between them. The CDR3 DNA follows: TGTGCCTGTGTGATAGGGGCGCCTTACAATGAGCAGTTCTTC. Translating gives CACVIGAPYNEQFF. The variable domain in full, with the rest retrieved from reference TRBV30 and TRBJ2-1, is SQTIHQWPATLVQPVGSPLSLECTVEGTSNPNLYWYRQAAGRGLQLLFYSVGIGQISSEVPQNLSASRPQDRQFILSSKKLLLSDSGFYLCACVIGAPYNEQFFGPGTRLTVL.

The chain recombines TRBV18 with TRBJ1-1, with 9 positions matching TRBD1. The junction had 7 bases not matched to a gene; V was cut back by 3 bases and J by 11 bases. Looked up from germline, CDR1 is KGHSH and CDR2 is LQKENI. The CDR3 contains 13 residues. The CDR3 reads CASSPTGGPGAFF. CDR3 sequence (DNA): TGTGCCAGCTCACCGACAGGGGGTCCGGGGGCTTTCTTT.

The rearrangement uses TRBV19 and TRBJ2-1, with 11 positions matching TRBD2. The V and J ends lost 4 bases and 2 bases, in that order; junction bases with no gene match: 7. Germline assignment: CDR1 LNHDA and CDR2 SQIVND (reference sequence). The CDR3 length is 17 residues. For the CDR3, the DNA is TGTGCCAGTAGTAGGACTAGCGGGTCCATTGCCTACAATGAGCAGTTCTTC. Amino acid sequence: CASSRTSGSIAYNEQFF. The whole variable domain, remainder taken from reference TRBV19 and TRBJ2-1, is DGGITQSPKYLFRKEGQNVTLSCEQNLNHDAMYWYRQDPGQGLRLIYYSQIVNDFQKGDIAEGYSVSREKKESFPLTVTSAQKNPTAFYLCASSRTSGSIAYNEQFFGPGTRLTVL.

CDR3 DNA sequence: TGTGCACAAAGCGTAGGTCGAGAGACCCAGTACTTC. It yields the protein CAQSVGRETQYF. This chain uses TRBV30 with TRBJ2-5; no definite D call. This CDR3 region has 12 residues. Looked up from germline, CDR1 is GTSNPN and CDR2 is SVGIG (reference sequence).

The chain joins TRBV19 to TRBJ2-5; D possibly corresponds to TRBD1 (6 bases). CDR1 LNHDA and CDR2 SQIVND come from the germline V gene (reference sequence). CDR3 length equals 13 residues. V shed 7 bases and J shed 5 bases, with 14 bases lying between them. The CDR3 loop is CASNGQPRETQYF. In DNA form, the CDR3 reads TGTGCCAGTAACGGACAGCCGCGGGAGACCCAGTACTTC.

This chain links TRBV4-1 with TRBJ2-1, with 7 bases that match TRBD2. The V segment lost 1 base and the J segment 9 bases; nucleotides outside the gene matches: 21. Germline V lookup: CDR1 MGHRA, CDR2 YSYEKL. The CDR3 length is 19 residues. As DNA, the CDR3 is TGCGCCAGCAGCCAAGGGCAGGGTGGGCTAGCGGTGCATGCCCTTGAGCAGTTCTTC. Its translation: CASSQGQGGLAVHALEQFF.

The chain carries TRBV19 and TRBJ2-1, with a possible D match to TRBD2 (7 bases). Germline V gene data show CDR1 as LNHDA and CDR2 as SQIVND (reference sequence). V was shortened by 5 bases and J by 10 bases, with 21 bases between the two germline ends. CDR3 length: 15 amino acids. The CDR3 spells CASSSWEGGSDEQFF. In DNA form, the CDR3 reads TGTGCCAGTAGTTCCTGGGAGGGGGGATCTGACGAGCAGTTCTTC.

The chain employs TRBV6-5 and TRBJ1-1, with D unresolved. The CDR3 extends over 15 amino acids. Germline V gene data show CDR1 as MNHEY and CDR2 as SVGAGI. V gave up 0 bases and J gave up 3 bases, with 11 bases separating them. The CDR3 DNA follows: TGTGCCAGCAGTTACTCGACTATTGCGGACACTGAAGCTTTCTTT. Protein: CASSYSTIADTEAFF.

The chain links TRBV6-6 to TRBJ1-2; 7 bases match TRBD1. Trimming at V came to 5 bases and at J to 4 bases, leaving 4 bases not matched to a gene. Germline V gene data show CDR1 as MNHNY and CDR2 as SVGAGI (reference sequence). The CDR3 totals 13 residues. The CDR3 loop is CASSTGTVYGYTF. CDR3 nucleotides: TGTGCCAGCAGTACCGGGACAGTCTATGGCTACACCTTC.

The rearrangement links TRBV7-2 to TRBJ1-5; 9 nucleotides align to TRBD1. Germline V gene sequence: CDR1 SGHTA, CDR2 FQGNSA. The CDR3 is made up of 15 amino acids. V shed 5 bases and J 4 bases; nucleotides not matched to a gene: 6. The CDR3 here is CASSLGQGRNQPQHF. CDR3 sequence (DNA): TGTGCCAGCAGCCTCGGACAGGGGAGGAATCAGCCCCAGCATTTT.

The J gene is TRBJ2-3, the V gene TRBV29-1; D gene unclear. This CDR3 has 10 amino acids. CDR1 and CDR2 (germline): SQVTM, ANQGSEA. V was pared by 3 bases and J by 9 bases, with 7 bases between. The CDR3 DNA reads as TGCAGCGTTGAGGCTCAGACGCAGTATTTT. Protein sequence: CSVEAQTQYF.

The chain employs TRBV7-2 and TRBJ2-5; 11 bases fit TRBD2. Germline trimming cut 5 bases from V and 2 bases from J; bases unmatched to any gene: 7. Germline V gives CDR1 SGHTA, CDR2 FQGNSA. CDR3 length equals 16 residues. The CDR3 here is CASSLNSGGVQETQYF. Written as DNA, the CDR3 is TGTGCCAGCAGCCTGAATAGCGGGGGGGTTCAAGAGACCCAGTACTTC.

The V and J genes are TRBV4-1 and TRBJ2-7; 8 bases are shared with TRBD1. Germline CDR1 and CDR2: MGHRA and YSYEKL. V dropped 3 bases and J dropped 5; count of bases not matched to a gene: 12. The CDR3 spans 16 residues. The CDR3 coding sequence is TGCGCCAGCAGCCACAAATTAGGACAGGGTTACCACGAGCAGTACTTC. The encoded protein is CASSHKLGQGYHEQYF.

The chain recombines TRBV15 with TRBJ2-5; D is possibly TRBD1 (6 bases). The length of the CDR3 is 13 residues. CDR1 is LNHNV and CDR2 is YYDKDF in the germline V gene (reference sequence). V was cut by 5 bases and J by 4 bases, with 11 bases left in between. CDR3 amino acids: CATSLNRVETQYF. The CDR3 nucleotides are TGTGCCACCAGCTTGAACAGGGTAGAGACCCAGTACTTC. The full variable domain, with the rest looked up from reference TRBV15 and TRBJ2-5, is DAMVIQNPRYQVTQFGKPVTLSCSQTLNHNVMYWYQQKSSQAPKLLFHYYDKDFNNEADTPDNFQSRRPNTSFCFLDIRSPGLGDTAMYLCATSLNRVETQYFGPGTRLLVL.

This rearrangement joins TRBV11-2 to TRBJ2-5; TRBD1 matches 7 bases. This CDR3 has 14 amino acids. Per the germline V gene, CDR1 is SGHAT and CDR2 is FQNNGV. The V and J ends lost 4 bases and 1 base, in that order; junction bases with no gene match: 3. The CDR3: CASSWTGTQETQYF. The CDR3 bases are TGTGCCAGCAGCTGGACAGGAACCCAAGAGACCCAGTACTTC. Full variable domain (rest looked up from reference TRBV11-2 and TRBJ2-5): EAGVAQSPRYKIIEKRQSVAFWCNPISGHATLYWYQQILGQGPKLLIQFQNNGVVDDSQLPKDRFSAERLKGVDSTLKIQPAKLEDSAVYLCASSWTGTQETQYFGPGTRLLVL.

This clone was detected only once. J is TRBJ2-7 and V is TRBV27; 7 nucleotides line up with TRBD2. CDR1 and CDR2 (germline): MNHEY, SMNVEV (reference sequence). V gave up 2 bases and J gave up 4 bases; unmatched junction bases: 8. The CDR3 has 15 residues. CDR3 loop: CASSLMASGLYEQYF. The CDR3 DNA is TGTGCCAGCAGTTTAATGGCTAGCGGACTTTACGAGCAGTACTTC.

This clone was seen more than once but under ten times. The CDR3 protein is CAWSAEEGTDTQYF. The CDR3 nucleotides read TGTGCCTGGAGTGCGGAGGAGGGCACAGATACGCAGTATTTT. The rearrangement joins TRBV30 to TRBJ2-3; D is possibly TRBD2 (5 bases). Germline CDR1 reads GTSNPN; CDR2 reads SVGIG (reference sequence). This CDR3 is 14 amino acids long. V was clipped by 1 base and J by 1 base, with 9 bases between them.

The chain carries TRBV25-1 and TRBJ1-5, with a weak D call TRBD1 (5 bases). CDR3 length: 13 amino acids. The germline gives CDR1 MGHDK, CDR2 SYGVNS. The V end was cut by 8 bases, the J end by 4 bases, with 12 bases between. CDR3 region: CASQAGPNQPQHF. The DNA for the CDR3 is TGTGCCAGCCAAGCAGGGCCTAATCAGCCCCAGCATTTT.

The chain carries TRBV14 and TRBJ1-3; D is unresolved. V was shortened by 1 base and J by 0 bases, with 16 bases between the two germline ends. The CDR3 contains 18 residues. Looked up from germline, CDR1 is SGHDN and CDR2 is FVKESK. CDR3 DNA: TGTGCCAGCAGCCAAGGGCTTGCAATAGCGAGCTCTGGAAACACCATATATTTT. The encoded protein is CASSQGLAIASSGNTIYF. The full variable domain, completed using reference TRBV14 and TRBJ1-3, is EAGVTQFPSHSVIEKGQTVTLRCDPISGHDNLYWYRRVMGKEIKFLLHFVKESKQDESGMPNNRFLAERTGGTYSTLKVQPAELEDSGVYFCASSQGLAIASSGNTIYFGEGSWLTVV.

This clone was detected only once. The chain recombines TRBV6-5 with TRBJ1-2; no reliable D call. CDR1 MNHEY and CDR2 SVGAGI come from the germline V gene. The length of the CDR3 is 14 residues. Trimming cost V 2 bases and J 8 bases, with 15 bases left between them. The CDR3 DNA is TGTGCCAGCAGTTACGAACCGGGAGGCTTGGGCTACACCTTC. Amino acids: CASSYEPGGLGYTF.

The chain links TRBV6-1 to TRBJ1-2; tentative D call: TRBD1 (6 bases). CDR1 is MNHNS, CDR2 SASEGT, per germline. The V end was cut by 1 base, the J end by 5 bases, with 8 bases between. The length of the CDR3 is 13 residues. The CDR3 sequence: CASSEVQGYGYTF. The CDR3 bases are TGTGCCAGCAGTGAAGTACAGGGTTATGGCTACACCTTC.

The rearrangement joins TRBV7-2 to TRBJ2-1; 7 bases are a match to TRBD1. Germline V gene data show CDR1 as SGHTA and CDR2 as FQGNSA. V trimming: 1 base; J trimming: 7 bases; junction bases outside the gene matches: 13. CDR3 size: 17 residues. For the CDR3, the DNA is TGTGCCAGCAGCTTAGTCTCGGTAGCGACAGGGTGGAATGAGCAGTTCTTC. Translating it yields CASSLVSVATGWNEQFF.

This chain links TRBV18 with TRBJ2-3; D possibly corresponds to TRBD2 (5 bases). This CDR3 is 16 amino acids long. CDR1 and CDR2 (germline): KGHSH, LQKENI. Trimming shortened V by 3 bases and J by 2 bases, and 15 bases separated the two germline ends. The CDR3: CASSPYAADTTDTQYF. For the CDR3, the DNA is TGTGCCAGCTCACCGTATGCAGCGGATACCACAGATACGCAGTATTTT.

This sequence joins TRBV5-4 and TRBJ1-2, with D possibly TRBD1 on 6 matching bases. From germline, CDR1 is SGHNT and CDR2 YYREEE (reference sequence). The length of the CDR3 is 14 residues. V was pared by 5 bases and J by 3 bases, with 14 bases between. The chain's CDR3 is CASSTGGQDYGYTF. As DNA, the CDR3 is TGTGCCAGCAGTACGGGGGGGCAGGACTATGGCTACACCTTC. The whole variable domain, filled in from reference TRBV5-4 and TRBJ1-2, reads ETGVTQSPTHLIKTRGQQVTLRCSSQSGHNTVSWYQQALGQGPQFIFQYYREEENGRGNFPPRFSGLQFPNYSSELNVNALELDDSALYLCASSTGGQDYGYTFGSGTRLTVV.